These 25 T cell receptor beta chains were all obtained from the same sample, sequenced in a study of CD8+ T cells in alopecia areata. Once RNA had been extracted, it was reverse transcribed into cDNA to act as the sequencing template. Sequencing was performed with immunoSEQ multiplex PCR; in TCRdb, only in-frame clones are kept and a portion is missing. Here the sample spans approximately 300,000 clones, nearly 60% being singletons. Noted treatment: oral pan-JAK inhibitor, 5-10 mg twice daily. The sequencing here drew on CD4+ T cells sorted from blood, taken at week 24, from a patient treated with tofacitinib. The source of these receptors is a human donor with alopecia areata.

This chain uses TRBV19 with TRBJ2-2, with 7 bases matching TRBD2. The junction had 8 bases not matched to a gene; V was cut back by 6 bases and J by 7 bases. CDR1 LNHDA and CDR2 SQIVND come from the germline V gene (reference sequence). The CDR3 totals 14 residues. CDR3: CASRTHPSGGELFF. CDR3 nucleotides: TGTGCCAGTAGGACCCACCCTAGCGGCGGGGAGCTGTTTTTT.

The chain carries TRBV5-4 and TRBJ2-3; D not certain. The CDR3 runs 15 residues. The V gene's germline CDR1 is SGHNT and CDR2 YYREEE (reference sequence). V lost 7 bases, J lost 3 bases, and 18 bases lay in between. The CDR3: CASGPLQGRTDTQYF. As DNA, the CDR3 is TGTGCCAGCGGGCCACTTCAAGGGCGTACAGATACGCAGTATTTT.

V usage is TRBV7-2 and J usage is TRBJ2-1; D gene ambiguous. Germline V lookup: CDR1 SGHTA, CDR2 FQGNSA. Trimming shortened V by 1 base and J by 1 base, and 8 bases separated the two germline ends. The CDR3 totals 15 residues. The CDR3 coding sequence is TGTGCCAGCAGCTTAGTTTACGGGTCCTACAATGAGCAGTTCTTC. This gives the protein CASSLVYGSYNEQFF.

This clone appeared a few times. The genes are TRBV6-5 and TRBJ2-7; 9 nucleotides line up with TRBD1. Trimming at V came to 6 bases and at J to 4 bases, leaving 4 bases not matched to a gene. The CDR3 spans 13 residues. Germline lookup yields CDR1 MNHEY and CDR2 SVGAGI. The CDR3 DNA is TGTGCCAGCAGGACGACAGGGGGATACGAGCAGTACTTC. Translating it yields CASRTTGGYEQYF.

This clone occurred a few times. CDR3 in amino acids: CATNRQGGNSPLHF. CDR3 coding DNA: TGTGCCACCAATCGACAGGGTGGAAATTCACCCCTCCACTTT. The V call is TRBV6-1, the J call TRBJ1-6, with 7 bases aligning to TRBD1. Germline CDR1 MNHNS, CDR2 SASEGT. V lost 10 bases and J lost 7; bases outside the gene matches: 10. The CDR3 is 14 amino acids.

The CDR3 DNA reads as TGCGCCAGCAGCCAAGCCCCGACTAGCTTGGGCACAGATACGCAGTATTTT. The encoded protein is CASSQAPTSLGTDTQYF. The V gene is TRBV4-1, the J gene TRBJ2-3, with TRBD2 identical over 7 bases. The CDR3 is 17 amino acids. CDR1 is MGHRA and CDR2 is YSYEKL in the germline V gene. The V gene end was trimmed by 1 base and the J gene end by 1 base; junction bases not matched to a gene: 8.

The genes are TRBV27 and TRBJ2-2; D may correspond to TRBD1 or TRBD2 (5 bases each). This CDR3 is built from 17 residues. V was cut by 4 bases and J by 4 bases, with 19 bases left in between. Germline-derived CDR1 and CDR2 are MNHEY and SMNVEV (reference sequence). CDR3 nucleotides: TGTGCCAGCAGTTCCCGGGACGGCCCCTTGGGCACCGGGGAGCTGTTTTTT. Its protein is CASSSRDGPLGTGELFF.

Only a few counts were recorded for this clone. V gene TRBV15 combines with J gene TRBJ2-5; D is possibly TRBD2 (6 bases). This CDR3 is built from 14 residues. Germline lookup yields CDR1 LNHNV and CDR2 YYDKDF (reference sequence). Trimming removed 1 base from V and 5 bases from J, with 11 bases in between. The DNA of the CDR3 is TGTGCCACCAGCAGAGTCCGAGGGAGGGAGACCCAGTACTTC. Its protein product is CATSRVRGRETQYF.

The V and J genes are TRBV2 and TRBJ2-3, with TRBD2 identical over 12 bases. Losses at the gene ends were 7 bases for V and 1 base for J; bases not matched to a gene: 6. CDR1 and CDR2 (germline): SNHLY, FYNNEI. This CDR3 is built from 16 residues. CDR3 in DNA: TGTGCCAGCAACCTAGCGGGGGGGCAAGGCACAGATACGCAGTATTTT. It is translated as CASNLAGGQGTDTQYF.

This rearrangement joins TRBV4-1 to TRBJ2-1; tentatively, D is TRBD1 (6 bases). The germline V gene encodes CDR1 MGHRA and CDR2 YSYEKL. The CDR3 loop spans 15 amino acids. V gave up 4 bases and J gave up 4 bases, with 14 bases separating them. CDR3 sequence (DNA): TGCGCCAGCAGCCCTCCCCTGACAGGTTACAATGAGCAGTTCTTC. Residues: CASSPPLTGYNEQFF.

This rearrangement joins TRBV28 to TRBJ1-2, with no clear D. Trimming left V 4 bases short and J 4 bases short, with 7 bases between. There are 12 residues in the CDR3. CDR1 and CDR2 (germline): MDHEN, SYDVKM. The CDR3 spells CASSSLAYGYTF. DNA for the CDR3: TGTGCCAGCAGTTCCCTCGCCTATGGCTACACCTTC.

This chain links TRBV30 with TRBJ1-6; D unclear. CDR1 is GTSNPN, CDR2 SVGIG, per germline (reference sequence). The CDR3 loop spans 15 amino acids. With 5 bases removed from V and 5 bases from J, the gap between germline ends came to 16 bases. The CDR3 DNA reads TGTGCCTGGGAAGAGTTAGGACGGCATAATTCACCCCTCCACTTT. Translating it yields CAWEELGRHNSPLHF. The variable domain in full, completed from reference TRBV30 and TRBJ1-6, reads SQTIHQWPATLVQPVGSPLSLECTVEGTSNPNLYWYRQAAGRGLQLLFYSVGIGQISSEVPQNLSASRPQDRQFILSSKKLLLSDSGFYLCAWEELGRHNSPLHFGNGTRLTVT.

This sequence joins TRBV29-1 and TRBJ2-3, with D possibly matching TRBD2 (5 bases). The CDR3 contains 14 residues. Looked up from germline, CDR1 is SQVTM and CDR2 is ANQGSEA. V shed 0 bases and J shed 2 bases, with 9 bases lying between them. CDR3 in DNA: TGCAGCGTTGAAGACGGGGTAGCCACAGATACGCAGTATTTT. This sequence encodes CSVEDGVATDTQYF.

The V gene is TRBV7-9, the J gene TRBJ2-5; 8 bases agree with TRBD2. This CDR3 spans 16 amino acids. V was clipped by 2 bases and J by 5 bases; unmatched bases: 10. Looked up from germline, CDR1 is SEHNR and CDR2 is FQNEAQ (reference sequence). The CDR3 nucleotides are TGTGCCAGCAGCTTAATTTCGGGACTAGGGAGTGAGACCCAGTACTTC. It yields the protein CASSLISGLGSETQYF.

V and J are TRBV27 and TRBJ2-3; tentative D call: TRBD2 (6 bases). CDR1 is MNHEY, CDR2 SMNVEV, per germline (reference sequence). The V and J ends lost 4 bases and 1 base respectively, with 6 bases between them. CDR3 size: 13 residues. The CDR3 is CASSSGGTDTQYF. In DNA, the CDR3 is TGTGCCAGCAGTTCGGGGGGCACAGATACGCAGTATTTT.

This clone was observed a few times. The same CDR3 is also encoded by other DNA sequences in this sample. This chain uses TRBV20-1 with TRBJ2-7; a possible D gene is TRBD2 (6 bases). The germline CDR1 and CDR2 sequences are DFQATT and SNEGSKA (reference sequence). Trimming took off 3 bases at V and 4 bases at J, with 7 bases between the two ends. CDR3 length: 11 residues. The CDR3: CSASREYEQYF. The DNA for the CDR3 is TGCAGTGCTAGCCGGGAGTACGAGCAGTACTTC.

The chain combines TRBV5-1 with TRBJ2-6; 7 bases are shared with TRBD1. Germline V gives CDR1 SGHRS, CDR2 YFSETQ. This CDR3 has 17 amino acids. The V segment lost 4 bases and the J segment 2 bases; nucleotides outside the gene matches: 9. CDR3 nucleotides: TGCGCCAGCAGCCCTTGGCCACAGGGGCCTGGGGCCAACGTCCTGACTTTC. It encodes CASSPWPQGPGANVLTF.

DNA for the CDR3: TGTGCCAGCAGTTTCTTGGGCTCGGGTGAGCAGTACTTC. Its translation: CASSFLGSGEQYF. This chain connects TRBV27 to TRBJ2-7; D is undetermined. V was shortened by 3 bases and J by 7 bases, with 13 bases between the two germline ends. The germline V gene encodes CDR1 MNHEY and CDR2 SMNVEV (reference sequence). The CDR3 consists of 13 residues.

Of note for this clone: One end of the junction is discordant with germline, which a read error may explain. This chain joins TRBV5-4 and TRBJ2-2, with 7 bases identical to TRBD1. This CDR3 has 15 residues. Germline V gene lookup returns CDR1 SGHNT and CDR2 YYREEE (reference sequence). Here the CDR3 DNA reads TGTGCCAGCAGCTTGTCCGGGACAGCCACCGGGGAGCTGCTTTTT. Translating it yields CASSLSGTATGELLF.

The V and J genes are TRBV29-1 and TRBJ2-1; D call uncertain. The CDR3 extends over 14 amino acids. Trimming stripped 3 bases from V and 3 bases from J, with 12 bases between. Germline assignment: CDR1 SQVTM and CDR2 ANQGSEA. As DNA, the CDR3 is TGCAGCGTTGATGGGCCTGGCCTCTACAATGAGCAGTTCTTC. As protein: CSVDGPGLYNEQFF.

The chain combines TRBV5-1 with TRBJ2-3; 8 bases align to TRBD2. Germline V gives CDR1 SGHRS, CDR2 YFSETQ. CDR3 length equals 15 residues. V was clipped by 0 bases and J by 3 bases; unmatched bases: 3. The CDR3 here is CASSLDSGETDTQYF. The CDR3 coding sequence is TGCGCCAGCAGCTTGGATAGCGGGGAGACAGATACGCAGTATTTT.

The rearrangement links TRBV23-1 to TRBJ2-5; D is possibly TRBD2 (6 bases). TRBV23-1 counts as an open reading frame of uncertain function. This CDR3 region has 17 residues. V was pared by 8 bases and J by 5 bases, with 27 bases between. The CDR3 loop is CASCTRSEGGGGETQYF. In DNA form, the CDR3 reads TGCGCCAGCTGCACGAGGAGTGAAGGCGGAGGAGGGGAGACCCAGTACTTC.

The V call is TRBV9, the J call TRBJ2-3; D may correspond to TRBD1 or TRBD2 (5 bases each). Germline loops: CDR1 SGDLS, CDR2 YYNGEE. Trimming removed 3 bases from V and 1 base from J, with 12 bases in between. The CDR3 runs to 15 residues. The CDR3 nucleotides read TGTGCCAGCAGCGGAGGGGCCATGCGCACAGATACGCAGTATTTT. Protein sequence: CASSGGAMRTDTQYF.

V and J are TRBV7-2 and TRBJ2-5; D is undetermined. Germline CDR1 is SGHTA and CDR2 is FQGNSA. This CDR3 is 14 amino acids long. V gave up 1 base and J gave up 3 bases, with 9 bases separating them. The CDR3 sequence is CASSLGFAKETQYF. The CDR3 region has the DNA TGTGCCAGCAGCTTAGGGTTTGCCAAAGAGACCCAGTACTTC.

The chain combines TRBV7-9 with TRBJ2-5, with D perhaps TRBD1 or TRBD2 (5 bases each). The CDR3 totals 18 residues. CDR1 is SEHNR, CDR2 FQNEAQ, per germline (reference sequence). V was pared by 1 base and J by 2 bases, with 20 bases between. CDR3 DNA sequence: TGTGCCAGCAGCTTAGGGTGGAGCGCTGAGGGGCTACAAGAGACCCAGTACTTC. Translated, it gives CASSLGWSAEGLQETQYF. Supplemented by reference TRBV7-9 and TRBJ2-5, the full variable domain reads DTGVSQNPRHKITKRGQNVTFRCDPISEHNRLYWYRQTLGQGPEFLTYFQNEAQLEKSRLLSDRFSAERPKGSFSTLEIQRTEQGDSAMYLCASSLGWSAEGLQETQYFGPGTRLLVL.